Listed below are T cell receptor beta chains from one sample, sequenced in a study of CD8 T cells in ankylosing spondylitis. MiXCR, applied by TCRdb to the 5' RACE reads, yields one record per CDR3 protein. The table has a few hundred thousand distinct CDR3 sequences, 15% to 20% seen once; the top ten hold approximately 33%. The specimen was blood, either unsorted or a sorted T cell fraction (not recorded which). The source of these receptors is a male donor with ankylosing spondylitis or in good health (not recorded which). Both conserved end residues are part of each CDR3. The order of the fields is D gene, clone size, CDR3 length, J gene, V gene, CDR3 protein, CDR3 DNA. D genes are given only for firm matches. The size field is filled for only some rows; it gives once, few, many or a size class.

TRBD2,few,16,TRBJ2-3,TRBV9,CASSESSGRAPDTQYF,TGTGCCAGCAGCGAATCTAGCGGGAGGGCCCCAGATACGCAGTATTTT
.,.,13,TRBJ2-2,TRBV7-3,CASSPLVGGELFF,TGTGCCAGCAGCCCGTTGGTGGGGGGGGAGCTGTTTTTT
.,.,14,TRBJ2-3,TRBV5-6,CASSSEGFRFTQYF,TGTGCCAGCAGCTCCGAGGGCTTCCGTTTTACGCAGTATTTT
.,.,20,TRBJ1-6,TRBV7-8,CASSSFSRARAGGYNSPLHF,TGTGCCAGCAGCTCGTTTAGTAGGGCCAGGGCTGGCGGCTATAATTCACCCCTCCACTTT
.,few,13,TRBJ2-7,TRBV20-1,CSARPQDSYEQYF,TGCAGTGCTAGACCACAGGACTCCTACGAGCAGTACTTC
TRBD1,many,14,TRBJ1-5,TRBV27,CASSLTGVGQPQHF,TGTGCCAGCAGTCTGACAGGGGTCGGTCAGCCCCAGCATTTT
TRBD2,.,15,TRBJ2-1,TRBV20-1,CSARSTSGSLDEQFF,TGCAGTGCTAGGAGTACTAGCGGGAGTCTCGATGAGCAGTTCTTC
.,.,14,TRBJ2-3,TRBV20-1,CSARPGRTTDTQYF,TGCAGTGCTAGACCCGGGAGAACCACAGATACGCAGTATTTT
TRBD2,.,15,TRBJ2-3,TRBV5-1,CASSLLAGLTDTQYF,TGCGCCAGCAGCTTGTTAGCGGGACTCACAGATACGCAGTATTTT
.,few,13,TRBJ2-2,TRBV6-4,CAGPGIYTGELFF,TGTGCCGGCCCGGGGATCTACACCGGGGAGCTGTTTTTT
TRBD2,few,17,TRBJ2-2,TRBV20-1,CSARVPSGRAYTGELFF,TGCAGTGCTAGAGTGCCTAGCGGGAGGGCCTATACCGGGGAGCTGTTTTTT
TRBD2,.,15,TRBJ2-5,TRBV20-1,CSARFSGRVQETQYF,TGCAGTGCTAGATTTAGCGGGAGAGTCCAAGAGACCCAGTACTTC
TRBD1,few,14,TRBJ1-5,TRBV15,CATSWGQGNQPQHF,TGTGCCACCAGTTGGGGACAGGGGAATCAGCCCCAGCATTTT
.,many,13,TRBJ2-1,TRBV4-1,CASSTNAYNEQFF,TGCGCCAGTTCTACCAACGCCTACAATGAGCAGTTCTTC
TRBD2,.,15,TRBJ2-3,TRBV5-1,CASSLAFGEGDTQYF,TGCGCCAGCAGCTTGGCCTTTGGGGAGGGAGATACGCAGTATTTT
.,many,12,TRBJ2-2,TRBV12-3/TRBV12-4,CASSPGTGELFF,TGTGCCAGCAGCCCAGGCACCGGGGAGCTGTTTTTT
TRBD1,.,14,TRBJ1-1,TRBV9,CASTRTGGNTEAFF,TGTGCCAGCACCCGGACAGGGGGTAACACTGAAGCTTTCTTT
.,few,16,TRBJ1-1,TRBV19,CASSTTEIGGNTEAFF,TGTGCCAGTAGTACTACAGAGATCGGCGGGAACACTGAAGCTTTCTTT
TRBD2,.,16,TRBJ2-1,TRBV6-1,CASSMGLAGGRNEQFF,TGTGCCAGCAGTATGGGGCTAGCGGGAGGAAGGAATGAGCAGTTCTTC
.,.,16,TRBJ1-6,TRBV4-3,CASSQDGGEGISPLHF,TGCGCCAGCAGCCAAGATGGGGGGGAGGGGATTTCACCCCTCCACTTT
TRBD1,few,20,TRBJ1-3,TRBV4-1,CASSQEGQGLSFSSGNTIYF,TGCGCCAGCAGCCAAGAGGGACAGGGACTATCCTTCTCTTCTGGAAACACCATATATTTT
.,many,15,TRBJ2-7,TRBV5-5,CASSLEDSIIYEQYF,TGTGCCAGCAGCTTGGAGGACAGCATTATCTACGAGCAGTACTTC
.,.,17,TRBJ2-7,TRBV7-3,CASSLDHWPGTQNEQYF,TGTGCCAGCAGCTTAGACCACTGGCCTGGGACTCAAAACGAGCAGTACTTC
.,few,14,TRBJ2-7,TRBV20-1,CSAAKQASSYEQYF,TGCAGTGCTGCAAAACAGGCAAGCTCCTACGAGCAGTACTTC
.,.,15,TRBJ2-2,TRBV7-8,CASSFLELHTGELFF,TGTGCCAGCAGCTTCCTCGAGTTACACACCGGGGAGCTGTTTTTT
.,.,15,TRBJ1-2,TRBV7-6,CASSLGTTANYGYTF,TGTGCCAGCAGCTTAGGGACAACCGCTAACTATGGCTACACCTTC
.,.,14,TRBJ2-4,TRBV7-2,CASSLPGYKNIQYF,TGTGCCAGCAGCTTACCAGGGTACAAAAACATTCAGTACTTC
TRBD1,.,15,TRBJ2-7,TRBV29-1,CSVEGTGGSSYEQYF,TGCAGCGTTGAAGGGACAGGGGGAAGCTCCTACGAGCAGTACTTC
TRBD2,.,16,TRBJ2-7,TRBV20-1,CSAQYLKREGRYEQYF,TGCAGTGCTCAATATTTGAAGCGGGAGGGCCGCTACGAGCAGTACTTC
TRBD1,.,16,TRBJ1-2,TRBV27,CASSLNAQGGGYGYTF,TGTGCCAGCAGTCTTAACGCGCAGGGGGGCGGCTATGGCTACACCTTC
TRBD2,.,15,TRBJ2-3,TRBV20-1,CSALGLAGATDTQYF,TGCAGTGCTCTGGGACTAGCGGGAGCGACAGATACGCAGTATTTT
.,.,17,TRBJ2-3,TRBV4-3,CASSQEGTGRPTDTQYF,TGCGCCAGCAGCCAAGAGGGGACGGGCAGACCTACGGATACGCAGTATTTT
.,.,15,TRBJ1-5,TRBV15,CATSVNREGVQPQHF,TGTGCCACCAGTGTTAACAGGGAAGGTGTTCAGCCCCAGCATTTT
TRBD1,few,12,TRBJ1-2,TRBV29-1,CSAPTGPYGYTF,TGCAGCGCACCGACAGGGCCCTATGGCTACACCTTC
TRBD2,.,15,TRBJ2-7,TRBV2,CASSVTSGRGYEQYF,TGTGCCAGCAGTGTGACTAGCGGGAGGGGGTACGAGCAGTACTTC
.,.,14,TRBJ2-3,TRBV7-9,CASSRAGRTDTQYF,TGTGCCAGCAGCCGCGCAGGACGCACAGATACGCAGTATTTT
.,few,12,TRBJ2-1,TRBV7-9,CASSFILNEQFF,TGTGCCAGCAGCTTTATCCTCAATGAGCAGTTCTTC
TRBD2,few,14,TRBJ2-1,TRBV6-5,CASSLAGRGNEQFF,TGTGCCAGCAGTTTAGCGGGACGGGGGAATGAGCAGTTCTTC
TRBD2,few,14,TRBJ2-7,TRBV25-1,CASSGSGRGYEQYF,TGTGCCAGCAGTGGAAGCGGGAGGGGGTACGAGCAGTACTTC
TRBD2,.,14,TRBJ2-1,TRBV7-9,CASSPRLAGGEQFF,TGTGCCAGCAGCCCCCGGCTAGCGGGAGGTGAGCAGTTCTTC
TRBD1,.,18,TRBJ2-3,TRBV12-3/TRBV12-4,CASSLRDRALRSRDTQYF,TGTGCCAGCAGTCTCCGGGACAGGGCCCTCCGGTCGCGTGATACGCAGTATTTT
.,.,14,TRBJ2-7,TRBV4-3,CASSQDQGLHEQYF,TGCGCCAGCAGCCAAGATCAGGGGTTGCACGAGCAGTACTTC
TRBD2,few,15,TRBJ2-7,TRBV12-3/TRBV12-4,CASSKLAGGPSEQYF,TGTGCCAGCAGCAAACTAGCGGGAGGGCCGAGTGAGCAGTACTTC
.,.,15,TRBJ1-2,TRBV7-9,CASSSTWGAFYGYTF,TGTGCCAGCAGCTCGACCTGGGGGGCGTTCTATGGCTACACCTTC
TRBD1,many,17,TRBJ2-7,TRBV7-6,CASSLEPGGYMAYEQYF,TGTGCCAGCAGCTTAGAGCCAGGGGGCTATATGGCATACGAGCAGTACTTC
TRBD2,.,16,TRBJ2-3,TRBV11-2,CASSLEGGRATDTQYF,TGTGCCAGCAGCTTAGAAGGCGGGAGGGCCACAGATACGCAGTATTTT
TRBD1,.,14,TRBJ1-1,TRBV29-1,CSVAGGVMNTEAFF,TGCAGCGTTGCAGGGGGCGTAATGAACACTGAAGCTTTCTTT
.,few,13,TRBJ2-1,TRBV12-3/TRBV12-4,CASSTAAYNEQFF,TGTGCCAGCAGCACAGCCGCCTACAATGAGCAGTTCTTC
.,.,13,TRBJ2-7,TRBV5-6,CASSQQDSYEQYF,TGTGCCAGCAGCCAACAGGACAGCTACGAGCAGTACTTC
TRBD1,few,15,TRBJ2-7,TRBV7-9,CASSGQVISSYEQYF,TGTGCCAGCAGCGGACAGGTTATCAGCTCCTACGAGCAGTACTTC
TRBD2,few,18,TRBJ2-3,TRBV3-1,CASSQVGGRRESTDTQYF,TGTGCCAGCAGCCAAGTAGGCGGGAGGCGGGAGAGCACAGATACGCAGTATTTT
.,few,13,TRBJ2-3,TRBV20-1,CSARDGPTDTQYF,TGCAGTGCTAGAGATGGTCCTACAGATACGCAGTATTTT
TRBD1,.,14,TRBJ2-5,TRBV5-6,CASSADRGSETQYF,TGTGCCAGCAGCGCCGACAGGGGCAGTGAGACCCAGTACTTC
TRBD2,.,15,TRBJ2-3,TRBV27,CASSLQGGPPDTQYF,TGTGCCAGCAGTTTACAGGGAGGGCCCCCAGATACGCAGTATTTT
.,few,17,TRBJ2-5,TRBV7-2,CASSSPYLGAGQETQYF,TGTGCCAGCAGCTCCCCCTATCTAGGCGCAGGGCAAGAGACCCAGTACTTC
.,few,11,TRBJ1-2,TRBV29-1,CSVREDYGYTF,TGCAGCGTTAGAGAGGACTATGGCTACACCTTC
.,few,17,TRBJ2-1,TRBV29-1,CSVEDGQVFSSYNEQFF,TGCAGCGTTGAAGATGGGCAGGTTTTTTCCTCCTACAATGAGCAGTTCTTC
.,.,13,TRBJ1-2,TRBV25-1,CASSGVAFYGYTF,TGTGCCAGCAGTGGTGTGGCGTTCTATGGCTACACCTTC
TRBD2,.,14,TRBJ2-1,TRBV20-1,CSASGRETYNEQFF,TGCAGTGCTAGCGGGAGGGAAACCTACAATGAGCAGTTCTTC